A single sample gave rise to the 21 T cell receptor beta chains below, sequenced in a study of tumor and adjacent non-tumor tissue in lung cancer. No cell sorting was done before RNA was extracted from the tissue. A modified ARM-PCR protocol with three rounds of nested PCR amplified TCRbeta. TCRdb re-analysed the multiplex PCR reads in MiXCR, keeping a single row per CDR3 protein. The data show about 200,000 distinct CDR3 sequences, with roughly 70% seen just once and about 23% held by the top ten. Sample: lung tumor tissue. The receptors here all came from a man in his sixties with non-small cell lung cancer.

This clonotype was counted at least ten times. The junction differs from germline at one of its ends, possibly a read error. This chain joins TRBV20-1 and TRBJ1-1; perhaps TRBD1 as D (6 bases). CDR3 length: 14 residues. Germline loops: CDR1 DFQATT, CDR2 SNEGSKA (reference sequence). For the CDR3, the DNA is TGCAGTGCTAGACGACTAACAGGGAACCCTGAAGCTTTCTTT. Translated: CSARRLTGNPEAFF.

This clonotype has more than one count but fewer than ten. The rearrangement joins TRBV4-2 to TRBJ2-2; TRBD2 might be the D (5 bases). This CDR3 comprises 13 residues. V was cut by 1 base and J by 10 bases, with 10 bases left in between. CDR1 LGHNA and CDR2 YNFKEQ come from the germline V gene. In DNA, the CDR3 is TGTGCCAGCAGCCAAGTCACCGGGGTGGAGCTGTTTTTT. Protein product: CASSQVTGVELFF.

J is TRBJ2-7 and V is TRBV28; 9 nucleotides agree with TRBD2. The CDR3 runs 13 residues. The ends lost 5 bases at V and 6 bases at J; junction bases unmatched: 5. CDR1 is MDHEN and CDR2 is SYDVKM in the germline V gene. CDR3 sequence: CASSRRGGREQYF. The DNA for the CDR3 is TGTGCCAGCAGTAGGCGGGGGGGACGCGAGCAGTACTTC.

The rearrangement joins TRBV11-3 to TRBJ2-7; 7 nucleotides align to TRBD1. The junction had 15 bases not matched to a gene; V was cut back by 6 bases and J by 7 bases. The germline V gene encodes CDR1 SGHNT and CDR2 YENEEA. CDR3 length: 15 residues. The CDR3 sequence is CASSPRTGSEREQYF. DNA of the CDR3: TGTGCCAGCAGTCCGCGGACAGGTAGCGAAAGGGAGCAGTACTTC.

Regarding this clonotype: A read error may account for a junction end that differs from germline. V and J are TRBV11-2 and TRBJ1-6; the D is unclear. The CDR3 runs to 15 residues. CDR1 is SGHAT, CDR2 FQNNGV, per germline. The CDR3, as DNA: TGTGCCAGCAGCTTAGACGGAAGATATAATTCACACCTCCACTTT. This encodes CASSLDGRYNSHLHF.

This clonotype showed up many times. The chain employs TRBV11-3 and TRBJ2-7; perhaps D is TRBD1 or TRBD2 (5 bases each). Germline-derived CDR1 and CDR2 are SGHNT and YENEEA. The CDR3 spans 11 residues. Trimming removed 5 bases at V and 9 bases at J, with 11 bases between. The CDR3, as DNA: TGTGCCAGCAGCCTCGGGGCGCGGCAGTACTTC. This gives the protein CASSLGARQYF. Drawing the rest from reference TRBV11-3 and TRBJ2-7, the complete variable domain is EAGVVQSPRYKIIEKKQPVAFWCNPISGHNTLYWYLQNLGQGPELLIRYENEEAVDDSQLPKDRFSAERLKGVDSTLKIQPAELGDSAVYLCASSLGARQYFGPGTRLTVT.

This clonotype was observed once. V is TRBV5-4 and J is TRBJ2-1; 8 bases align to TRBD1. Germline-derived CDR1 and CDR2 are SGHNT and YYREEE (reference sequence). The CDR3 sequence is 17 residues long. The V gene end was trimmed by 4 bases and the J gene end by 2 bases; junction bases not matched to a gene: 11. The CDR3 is CASSLHAQGAAYNEQFF. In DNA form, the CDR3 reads TGTGCCAGCAGCCTACATGCTCAGGGGGCAGCCTACAATGAGCAGTTCTTC.

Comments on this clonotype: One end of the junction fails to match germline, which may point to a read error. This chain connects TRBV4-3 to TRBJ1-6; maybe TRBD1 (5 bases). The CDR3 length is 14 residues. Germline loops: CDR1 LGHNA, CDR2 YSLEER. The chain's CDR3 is CASSQDLGRPPPHF. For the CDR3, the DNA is TGCGCCAGCAGCCAAGATTTGGGACGTCCACCCCCCCACTTT.

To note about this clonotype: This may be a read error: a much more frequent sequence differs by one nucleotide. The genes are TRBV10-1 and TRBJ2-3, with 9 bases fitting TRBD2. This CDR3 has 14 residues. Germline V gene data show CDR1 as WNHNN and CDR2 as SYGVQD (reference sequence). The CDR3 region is CASDAGGNTDTQFF. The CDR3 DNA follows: TGCGCCAGCGACGCGGGAGGGAACACAGATACGCAGTTTTTT.

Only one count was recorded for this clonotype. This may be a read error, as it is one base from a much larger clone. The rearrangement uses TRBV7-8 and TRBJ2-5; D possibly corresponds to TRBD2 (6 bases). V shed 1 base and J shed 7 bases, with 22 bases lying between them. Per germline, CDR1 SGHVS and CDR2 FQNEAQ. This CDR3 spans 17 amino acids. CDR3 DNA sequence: TGTGCCAGCAGCTTAGAACCCACACGCGGGGCCCAGGGGACCCAGTACTTC. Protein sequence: CASSLEPTRGAQGTQYF.

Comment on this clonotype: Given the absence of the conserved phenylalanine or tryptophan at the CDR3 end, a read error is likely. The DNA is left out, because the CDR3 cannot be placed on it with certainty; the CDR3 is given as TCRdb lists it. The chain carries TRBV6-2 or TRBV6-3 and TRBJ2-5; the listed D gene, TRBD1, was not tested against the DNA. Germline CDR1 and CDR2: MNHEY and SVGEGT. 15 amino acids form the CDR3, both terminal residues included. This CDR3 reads CASSYKGTFQETQCL.

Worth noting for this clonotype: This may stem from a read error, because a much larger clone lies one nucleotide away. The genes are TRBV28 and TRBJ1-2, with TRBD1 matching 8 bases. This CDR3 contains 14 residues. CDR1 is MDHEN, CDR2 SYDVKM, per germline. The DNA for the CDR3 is TGTGCCAGCAGTTTCCCGGGACAGGACTATGACTACACCTTC. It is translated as CASSFPGQDYDYTF.

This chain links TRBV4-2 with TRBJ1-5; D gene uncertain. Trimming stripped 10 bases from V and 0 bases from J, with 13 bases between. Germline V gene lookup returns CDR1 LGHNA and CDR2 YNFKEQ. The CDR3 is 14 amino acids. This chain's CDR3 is CANSQGSSNQPQHF. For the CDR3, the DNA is TGTGCCAACAGTCAAGGGAGTAGCAATCAGCCCCAGCATTTT.

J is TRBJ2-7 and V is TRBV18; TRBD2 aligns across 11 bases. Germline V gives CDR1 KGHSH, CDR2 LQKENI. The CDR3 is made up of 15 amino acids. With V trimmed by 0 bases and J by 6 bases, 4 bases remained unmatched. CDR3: CASSPPALAGVEQYF. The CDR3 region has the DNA TGTGCCAGCTCACCACCGGCACTAGCGGGAGTCGAGCAGTACTTC.

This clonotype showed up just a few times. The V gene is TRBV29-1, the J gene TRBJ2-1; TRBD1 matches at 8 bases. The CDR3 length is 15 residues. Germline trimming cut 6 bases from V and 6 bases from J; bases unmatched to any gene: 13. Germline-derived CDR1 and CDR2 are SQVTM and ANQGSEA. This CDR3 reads CSVLRTGSLRNEQFF. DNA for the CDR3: TGCAGCGTCCTCCGGACAGGGAGTCTTCGCAATGAGCAGTTCTTC.

The CDR3 coding sequence is TGTGCCAGCAGCCAAGATACCCAGCGGGGCTCTAGCACAGATACGCAGTATTTT. Translating gives CASSQDTQRGSSTDTQYF. This chain joins TRBV4-2 and TRBJ2-3; TRBD2 aligns across 7 bases. The V and J ends lost 0 bases and 0 bases, in that order; junction bases with no gene match: 9. This CDR3 is 18 amino acids long. Germline V gene data show CDR1 as LGHNA and CDR2 as YNFKEQ.

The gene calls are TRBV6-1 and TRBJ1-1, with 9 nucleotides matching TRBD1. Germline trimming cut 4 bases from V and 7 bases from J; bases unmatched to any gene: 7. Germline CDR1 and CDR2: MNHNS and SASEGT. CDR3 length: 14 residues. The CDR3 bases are TGTGCCAGCAGTGGAGACAGGGGGGACAATGAAGCTTTCTTT. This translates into CASSGDRGDNEAFF.

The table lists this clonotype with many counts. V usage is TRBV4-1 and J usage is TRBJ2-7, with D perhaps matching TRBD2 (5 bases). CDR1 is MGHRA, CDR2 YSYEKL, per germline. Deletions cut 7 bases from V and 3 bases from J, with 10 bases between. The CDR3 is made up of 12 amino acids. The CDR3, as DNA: TGCGCCAGCAATAAGCGGAGCTACGAGCAGTACTTC. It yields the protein CASNKRSYEQYF.

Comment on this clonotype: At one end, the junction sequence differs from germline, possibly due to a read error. In DNA, the CDR3 is TGTGCCAGCAGCTCCTCGAATAACTATGGCTACATCTTC. Translated, it gives CASSSSNNYGYIF. The chain uses TRBV7-2 and TRBJ1-2; no firm D call. Germline values: CDR1 SGHTA, CDR2 FQGNSA. The length of the CDR3 is 13 residues. The variable domain in full, completed from reference TRBV7-2 and TRBJ1-2, reads GAGVSQSPSNKVTEKGKDVELRCDPISGHTALYWYRQSLGQGLEFLIYFQGNSAPDKSGLPSDRFSAERTGGSVSTLTIQRTQQEDSAVYLCASSSSNNYGYIFGSGTRLTVV.

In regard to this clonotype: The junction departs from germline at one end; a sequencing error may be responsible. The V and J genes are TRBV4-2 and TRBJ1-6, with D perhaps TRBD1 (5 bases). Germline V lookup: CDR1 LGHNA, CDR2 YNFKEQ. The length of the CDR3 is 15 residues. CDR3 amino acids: CATSRAAGEGSPLHF. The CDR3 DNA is TGTGCCACCAGCAGAGCAGCGGGGGAAGGATCACCCCTCCACTTT.

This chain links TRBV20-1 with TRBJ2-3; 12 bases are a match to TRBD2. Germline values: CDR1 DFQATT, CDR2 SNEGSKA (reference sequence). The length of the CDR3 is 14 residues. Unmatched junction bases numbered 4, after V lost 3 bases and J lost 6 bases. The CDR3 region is CSASGLAGSDTQYF. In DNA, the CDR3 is TGCAGTGCTAGCGGACTAGCGGGGAGTGATACGCAGTATTTT.